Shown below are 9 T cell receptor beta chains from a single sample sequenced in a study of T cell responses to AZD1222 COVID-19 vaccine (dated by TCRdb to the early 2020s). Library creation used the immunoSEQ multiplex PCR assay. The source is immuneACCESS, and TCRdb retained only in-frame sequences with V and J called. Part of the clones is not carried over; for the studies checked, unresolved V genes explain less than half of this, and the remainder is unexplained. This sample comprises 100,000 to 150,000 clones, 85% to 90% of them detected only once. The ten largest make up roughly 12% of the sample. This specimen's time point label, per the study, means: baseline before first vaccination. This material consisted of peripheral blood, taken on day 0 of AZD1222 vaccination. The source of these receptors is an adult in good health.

This CDR3 reads CASSLRGDYGYTF. The CDR3 nucleotides are TGTGCCAGCAGCTTGAGAGGGGACTATGGCTACACCTTC. J is TRBJ1-2 and V is TRBV5-6, with TRBD1 as a possible D gene (5 bases). The V gene's germline CDR1 is SGHDT and CDR2 YYEEEE. This CDR3 region has 13 residues. Trimming pared 1 base from V and 3 bases from J, leaving 7 bases between.

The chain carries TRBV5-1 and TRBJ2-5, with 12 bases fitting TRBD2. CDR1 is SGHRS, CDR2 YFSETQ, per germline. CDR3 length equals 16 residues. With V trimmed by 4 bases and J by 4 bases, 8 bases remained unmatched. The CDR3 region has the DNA TGCGCCAGCAGCCCGCCCCTAGCGGGAGGGCTAGAGACCCAGTACTTC. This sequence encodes CASSPPLAGGLETQYF.

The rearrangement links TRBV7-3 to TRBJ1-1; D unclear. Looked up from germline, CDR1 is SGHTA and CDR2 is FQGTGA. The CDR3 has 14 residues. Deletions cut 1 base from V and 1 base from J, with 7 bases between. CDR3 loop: CASSLSLENTEAFF. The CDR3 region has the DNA TGTGCCAGCAGCTTAAGCCTAGAGAACACTGAAGCTTTCTTT.

The CDR3 protein is CASSSQVGRTTGELFF. Written as DNA, the CDR3 is TGTGCCAGCAGCTCCCAGGTGGGACGGACCACCGGGGAGCTGTTTTTT. This chain connects TRBV7-7 to TRBJ2-2, with D possibly being TRBD1 or TRBD2 (5 bases each). CDR1 is SSHAT and CDR2 is FNYEAQ in the germline V gene (reference sequence). The CDR3 runs 16 residues. V was clipped by 4 bases and J by 4 bases, with 16 bases between them.

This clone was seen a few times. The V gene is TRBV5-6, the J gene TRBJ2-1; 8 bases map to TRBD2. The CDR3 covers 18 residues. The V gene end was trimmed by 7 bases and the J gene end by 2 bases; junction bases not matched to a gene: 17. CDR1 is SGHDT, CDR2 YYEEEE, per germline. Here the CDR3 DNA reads TGTGCCAGCCTTCGTCAGGCCGAAGCGGGAGTTACCTACAATGAGCAGTTCTTC. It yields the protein CASLRQAEAGVTYNEQFF. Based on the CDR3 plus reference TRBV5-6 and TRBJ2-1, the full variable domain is DAGVTQSPTHLIKTRGQQVTLRCSPKSGHDTVSWYQQALGQGPQFIFQYYEEEERQRGNFPDRFSGHQFPNYSSELNVNALLLGDSALYLCASLRQAEAGVTYNEQFFGPGTRLTVL.

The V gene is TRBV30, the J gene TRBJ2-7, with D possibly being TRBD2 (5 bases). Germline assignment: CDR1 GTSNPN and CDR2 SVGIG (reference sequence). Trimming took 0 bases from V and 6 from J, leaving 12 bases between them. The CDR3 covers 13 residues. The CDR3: CAWSVLGSPEQYF. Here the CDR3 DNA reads TGTGCCTGGAGTGTACTAGGCAGTCCCGAGCAGTACTTC.

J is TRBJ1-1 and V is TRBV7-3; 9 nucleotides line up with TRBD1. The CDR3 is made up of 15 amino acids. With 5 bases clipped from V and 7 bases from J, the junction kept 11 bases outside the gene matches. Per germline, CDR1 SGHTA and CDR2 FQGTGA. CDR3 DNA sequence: TGTGCCAGCAGCGCGATAGGACAGGGGTATAATGAAGCTTTCTTT. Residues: CASSAIGQGYNEAFF.

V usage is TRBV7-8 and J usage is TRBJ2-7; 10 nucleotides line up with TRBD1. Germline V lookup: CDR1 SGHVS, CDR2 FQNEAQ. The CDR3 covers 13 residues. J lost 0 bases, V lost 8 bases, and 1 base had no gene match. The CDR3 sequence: CASGDRGSYEQYF. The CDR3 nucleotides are TGTGCCAGCGGGGACAGGGGCTCCTACGAGCAGTACTTC.

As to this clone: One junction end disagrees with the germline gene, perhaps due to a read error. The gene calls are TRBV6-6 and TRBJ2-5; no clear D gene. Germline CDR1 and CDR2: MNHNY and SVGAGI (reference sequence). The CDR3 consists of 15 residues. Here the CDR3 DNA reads TGTGCCAGCTGTTACTCGACGCGGCCGAGGGAGACCCAGTACTTC. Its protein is CASCYSTRPRETQYF.